One and the same sample provided the 25 T cell receptor beta chains below, sequenced in a study of T cell responses to AZD1222 COVID-19 vaccine (dated by TCRdb to the early 2020s). Libraries were prepared through the immunoSEQ multiplex PCR assay. This is the immuneACCESS table as TCRdb keeps it, with only in-frame sequences that have V and J called. A part of the clones is gone; compared with another copy, unresolved V genes explain less than half, and the rest is unexplained. The sample includes roughly 96,000 clones, with 75% to 90% observed a single time. The top ten clones comprise approximately 25% of the sample. What this sample's time point label stands for: baseline before first vaccination. Material: peripheral blood, obtained on day 0 of AZD1222 vaccination. Source of these receptors: an adult in good health.

The chain uses TRBV27 and TRBJ2-2; 8 bases fit TRBD2. V was pared by 8 bases and J by 4 bases, with 9 bases of the junction left unmatched. The CDR3 spans 15 residues. CDR1 MNHEY and CDR2 SMNVEV come from the germline V gene (reference sequence). The CDR3 protein is CASGGWSGGTGELFF. The CDR3 DNA is TGTGCCAGCGGGGGCTGGAGCGGGGGCACCGGGGAGCTGTTTTTT.

Worth noting for this clone: The identical CDR3 is also encoded by other nucleotide sequences in the sample. The V call is TRBV7-9, the J call TRBJ2-2; possible D gene TRBD2, 5 bases. V was trimmed by 1 base and J by 5 bases, leaving 8 bases between them. The CDR3 extends over 14 amino acids. Per germline, CDR1 SEHNR and CDR2 FQNEAQ (reference sequence). The CDR3 loop is CASSLGEGTGELFF. In nucleotides, the CDR3 is TGTGCCAGCAGCTTAGGCGAGGGAACCGGGGAGCTGTTTTTT.

In DNA form, the CDR3 reads TGTGCCAGCAGCCCGAGGGGGTTCCCTGAAGCTTTCTTT. Its protein product is CASSPRGFPEAFF. V is TRBV7-2 and J is TRBJ1-1, with D possibly TRBD1 on 6 matching bases. V gave up 5 bases and J gave up 6 bases, with 13 bases separating them. The CDR3 consists of 13 residues. Germline V CDR1 and CDR2: SGHTA, FQGNSA.

The chain joins TRBV30 to TRBJ1-2; unclear D gene. CDR3 length equals 11 residues. V was trimmed by 4 bases and J by 8 bases, leaving 11 bases between them. Germline CDR1 is GTSNPN and CDR2 is SVGIG (reference sequence). The CDR3, as DNA: TGTGCCTGGACGACCCGCCGAGGCTACACCTTC. It codes for CAWTTRRGYTF.

The chain couples TRBV5-4 to TRBJ1-4; 7 nucleotides agree with TRBD1. Trimming at V came to 2 bases and at J to 3 bases, leaving 1 base not matched to a gene. CDR3 length: 14 amino acids. Germline CDR1 and CDR2: SGHNT and YYREEE (reference sequence). CDR3 sequence reads: CASSLGTANEKLFF. Here the CDR3 DNA reads TGTGCCAGCAGCTTAGGGACAGCTAATGAAAAACTGTTTTTT. The full variable domain, its missing parts supplied by reference TRBV5-4 and TRBJ1-4, is ETGVTQSPTHLIKTRGQQVTLRCSSQSGHNTVSWYQQALGQGPQFIFQYYREEENGRGNFPPRFSGLQFPNYSSELNVNALELDDSALYLCASSLGTANEKLFFGSGTQLSVL.

This chain links TRBV7-9 with TRBJ1-1; TRBD1 aligns across 10 bases. Unmatched junction bases numbered 9, after V lost 0 bases and J lost 5 bases. The CDR3 is 17 residues long. Germline assignment: CDR1 SEHNR and CDR2 FQNEAQ (reference sequence). CDR3 protein: CASSLALGTGVETEAFF. DNA for the CDR3: TGTGCCAGCAGCTTAGCGCTGGGGACAGGGGTTGAAACTGAAGCTTTCTTT.

This clone came up once. This rearrangement joins TRBV21-1 to TRBJ2-7; the D call TRBD2 from the table was never checked on the DNA. TRBV21-1 is reported as a pseudogene. The CDR3 loop spans 16 amino acids. CDR3 in amino acids: CASSKEALAGVYEQYF. The CDR3 DNA sequence: TGTGCCAGCAGCAAAGAAGCCCTAGCGGGGGTCTACGAGCAGTACTTC.

The rearrangement joins TRBV19 to TRBJ2-3, with TRBD2 identical over 7 bases. Germline values: CDR1 LNHDA, CDR2 SQIVND (reference sequence). V was clipped by 5 bases and J by 5 bases; unmatched bases: 13. This CDR3 has 16 amino acids. This chain's CDR3 is CASSPLTAGTGDTQYF. CDR3 DNA sequence: TGTGCCAGTAGTCCCTTGACAGCGGGAACGGGAGATACGCAGTATTTT.

The V and J genes are TRBV7-8 and TRBJ1-5; D is perhaps TRBD1 (6 bases). This CDR3 region has 17 residues. Germline V CDR1 and CDR2: SGHVS, FQNEAQ. With 5 bases removed from V and 1 base from J, the gap between germline ends came to 18 bases. The CDR3 region has the DNA TGTGCCAGCAGCCCCCTAGGGAGGGGGGCGAGCAATCAGCCCCAGCATTTT. It yields the protein CASSPLGRGASNQPQHF.

The J gene is TRBJ2-7, the V gene TRBV19; D could derive from TRBD1 or TRBD2 (5 bases each). The germline V gene encodes CDR1 LNHDA and CDR2 SQIVND (reference sequence). V lost 3 bases to trimming and J lost 3 bases, with 21 bases between them. This CDR3 spans 17 amino acids. CDR3 loop: CASSMSEADRLYYEQYF. CDR3 bases: TGTGCCAGTAGTATGTCGGAGGCCGACAGATTATACTACGAGCAGTACTTC.

This clone was recorded once. The chain couples TRBV28 to TRBJ1-5, with 7 bases lining up with TRBD1. The trim removed 6 bases at V and 3 bases at J, leaving 5 bases unmatched. The CDR3 has 14 amino acids. The V gene's germline CDR1 is MDHEN and CDR2 SYDVKM. The CDR3 sequence: CASRKGQSNQPQHF. In nucleotides, the CDR3 is TGTGCCAGCAGAAAGGGACAGTCCAATCAGCCCCAGCATTTT.

The table lists this clone with a few counts. V gene TRBV7-7 combines with J gene TRBJ2-6, with D perhaps TRBD1 or TRBD2 (6 bases each). The germline V gene has CDR1 SSHAT and CDR2 FNYEAQ (reference sequence). The CDR3 contains 15 residues. The chain's CDR3 is CATGRGHAGANVLTF. CDR3 coding DNA: TGTGCAACCGGACGGGGGCACGCTGGGGCCAACGTCCTGACTTTC.

This CDR3 reads CASSVAEGGYEQYF. For the CDR3, the DNA is TGTGCCAGCAGCGTAGCGGAGGGGGGCTACGAGCAGTACTTC. The chain links TRBV9 to TRBJ2-7, with D perhaps matching TRBD1 or TRBD2 (6 bases each). The germline gives CDR1 SGDLS, CDR2 YYNGEE. This CDR3 spans 14 amino acids. V lost 0 bases to trimming and J lost 3 bases, with 10 bases between them.

This sequence joins TRBV18 and TRBJ2-7, with D uncertain. The germline V gene encodes CDR1 KGHSH and CDR2 LQKENI. Trimming removed 3 bases from V and 3 bases from J, with 27 bases in between. This CDR3 has 19 residues. This chain's CDR3 is CASSPMRGPKLGKGYEQYF. Written as DNA, the CDR3 is TGTGCCAGCTCACCTATGCGTGGGCCCAAACTGGGGAAGGGCTACGAGCAGTACTTC.

The V gene is TRBV18, the J gene TRBJ1-3; a possible D gene is TRBD1 (5 bases). Trimming stripped 3 bases from V and 0 bases from J, with 9 bases between. The CDR3 contains 15 residues. Germline values: CDR1 KGHSH, CDR2 LQKENI. The CDR3 DNA sequence: TGTGCCAGCTCACCCGGGACTTTCTCTGGAAACACCATATATTTT. Protein: CASSPGTFSGNTIYF.

This clone was observed a single time. The genes are TRBV5-1 and TRBJ1-4; 10 nucleotides align to TRBD1. The CDR3 loop spans 14 amino acids. The junction had 4 bases not matched to a gene; V was cut back by 4 bases and J by 7 bases. Germline assignment: CDR1 SGHRS and CDR2 YFSETQ. CDR3 region: CASSGTGAGEKLFF. CDR3 nucleotides: TGCGCCAGCAGCGGGACAGGGGCGGGTGAAAAACTGTTTTTT. Complete variable domain (other parts from reference TRBV5-1 and TRBJ1-4): KAGVTQTPRYLIKTRGQQVTLSCSPISGHRSVSWYQQTPGQGLQFLFEYFSETQRNKGNFPGRFSGRQFSNSRSEMNVSTLELGDSALYLCASSGTGAGEKLFFGSGTQLSVL.

This clone appeared once. The chain recombines TRBV5-6 with TRBJ2-7; 7 nucleotides match TRBD1. V was clipped by 5 bases and J by 3 bases; unmatched bases: 17. The CDR3 sequence is 17 residues long. Germline V lookup: CDR1 SGHDT, CDR2 YYEEEE. CDR3 nucleotides: TGTGCCAGCAGTCACCAGTCCAGGACAGGATTCGACTACGAGCAGTACTTC. This codes for CASSHQSRTGFDYEQYF. Full variable domain (remainder filled in from reference TRBV5-6 and TRBJ2-7): DAGVTQSPTHLIKTRGQQVTLRCSPKSGHDTVSWYQQALGQGPQFIFQYYEEEERQRGNFPDRFSGHQFPNYSSELNVNALLLGDSALYLCASSHQSRTGFDYEQYFGPGTRLTVT.

The rearrangement joins TRBV2 to TRBJ2-3; TRBD2 matches 10 bases. Trimming took 6 bases from V and 4 from J; bases not matched to a gene: 7. Germline CDR1 reads SNHLY; CDR2 reads FYNNEI. This CDR3 is built from 15 residues. CDR3 amino acids: CASRELAGTADTQYF. The CDR3 region has the DNA TGTGCCAGCAGGGAACTAGCGGGAACCGCAGATACGCAGTATTTT.

The chain carries TRBV7-8 and TRBJ2-5; D remains unclear. The germline V and J ends were trimmed by 4 bases and 6 bases, with 12 bases remaining between them. Germline values: CDR1 SGHVS, CDR2 FQNEAQ. CDR3 size: 13 residues. This CDR3 is CASSSGPPQTQYF. CDR3 sequence (DNA): TGTGCCAGCAGCTCAGGACCCCCCCAGACCCAGTACTTC. The complete variable domain, with remaining parts taken from reference TRBV7-8 and TRBJ2-5, reads GAGVSQSPRYKVAKRGQDVALRCDPISGHVSLFWYQQALGQGPEFLTYFQNEAQLDKSGLPSDRFFAERPEGSVSTLKIQRTQQEDSAVYLCASSSGPPQTQYFGPGTRLLVL.

The rearrangement uses TRBV3-1 (or the pseudogene TRBV3-2) and TRBJ1-6; D unresolved. The ends were cut back, 8 bases at V and 0 bases at J, with 8 bases in the middle. In germline, CDR1 is LGHDT, CDR2 YNNKEL (reference sequence). The CDR3 has 14 amino acids. CDR3 region: CASGFLSYNSPLHF. Written as DNA, the CDR3 is TGTGCCAGCGGGTTCCTCTCCTATAATTCACCCCTCCACTTT.

The chain combines TRBV27 with TRBJ2-1; D is uncertain. The germline V gene encodes CDR1 MNHEY and CDR2 SMNVEV (reference sequence). The CDR3 is 13 residues long. V lost 5 bases to trimming and J lost 2 bases, with 7 bases between them. This CDR3 reads CASSPGTYNEQFF. CDR3 nucleotide sequence: TGTGCCAGCAGTCCAGGTACCTACAATGAGCAGTTCTTC.

This chain joins TRBV27 and TRBJ2-2; possibly TRBD1 for D (6 bases). CDR1 and CDR2 (germline): MNHEY, SMNVEV (reference sequence). The CDR3 runs 14 residues. Trimming stripped 10 bases from V and 6 bases from J, with 18 bases between. The CDR3 sequence is CATRDTRWAGELFF. CDR3 bases: TGTGCCACCCGGGACACTCGGTGGGCCGGGGAGCTGTTTTTT.

Only one count was recorded for this clone. V is TRBV6-5 and J is TRBJ1-2; D remains ambiguous. There are 12 residues in the CDR3. V was cut by 6 bases and J by 4 bases, with 9 bases left in between. Germline V gene lookup returns CDR1 MNHEY and CDR2 SVGAGI. The CDR3 reads CASRGGLYGYTF. The CDR3 nucleotides read TGTGCCAGCAGAGGAGGGCTCTATGGCTACACCTTC.

J is TRBJ2-2 and V is TRBV6-1; no clear D gene. This CDR3 is built from 15 residues. In germline, CDR1 is MNHNS, CDR2 SASEGT. V dropped 1 base and J dropped 3 bases, with 9 bases sitting between them. The CDR3 is CASSEGETDTGELFF. The CDR3 bases are TGTGCCAGCAGTGAAGGTGAGACGGACACCGGGGAGCTGTTTTTT.

The rearrangement uses TRBV9 and TRBJ1-3; no firm D call. V was shortened by 0 bases and J by 0 bases, with 10 bases between the two germline ends. From germline, CDR1 is SGDLS and CDR2 YYNGEE. The CDR3 has 16 amino acids. Here the CDR3 DNA reads TGTGCCAGCAGCGTAGTCCCGGTATTCTCTGGAAACACCATATATTTT. As protein: CASSVVPVFSGNTIYF.